The TCR beta chain described here comes from a study of radiation and T cells in renal cell carcinoma. This CDR3 comprises 16 residues. Germline CDR1 is MGHRA and CDR2 is YSYEKL. V lost 0 bases to trimming and J lost 4 bases, with 14 bases between them. Only in-frame clones appear in the TCRdb table, and some are missing; sequencing was by immunoSEQ multiplex PCR. The table lists 70,000 to 100,000 clones, just over 85% of them singletons. Documented time point: blood 2 weeks post-SBRT. Treatment in this sample: 15 Gy SBRT to primary tumor, nephrectomy 4 weeks later. After SBRT, blood was collected at 2 and 4 weeks, plus baseline.

This chain connects TRBV4-1 to TRBJ2-3; D gene ambiguous. The sequence came from a woman between 50 and 59 years old with renal cell carcinoma. The specimen comprised blood, sampled from a patient whose treatment included radiotherapy and nephrectomy. The CDR3 nucleotides read TGCGCCAGCAGCCAAGATCCAGGAAGGGTGGCAGATACGCAGTATTTT. This sequence encodes CASSQDPGRVADTQYF.